This is a list of T cell receptor beta chains from one sample in a study of cytomegalovirus exposure and HLA in healthy donors. Produced via immunoSEQ multiplex PCR; TCRdb's table is partial and in-frame only. The sample holds 200,000 to 250,000 clones, roughly 80% seen once. Material: PBMCs. Receptor source: a woman aged 40 to 50 in good health and CMV-seronegative. CDR3s include the opening cysteine and the closing phenylalanine or tryptophan. A D gene is named only where the DNA matches it firmly. Size values are once, few and many counts, or a class for expanded clones, and some rows have none.

cdr3_aa: CASSVVDSYEQYF
cdr3_nt: TGTGCCAGCAGTGTAGTGGACAGCTACGAGCAGTACTTC
clone_size: -
v_call: TRBV6-1
d_call: -
j_call: TRBJ2-7

cdr3_aa: CASSSEKDSSYEQYF
cdr3_nt: TGTGCCAGCAGTTCAGAAAAGGACAGTTCCTACGAGCAGTACTTC
clone_size: few
v_call: TRBV27
d_call: -
j_call: TRBJ2-7

cdr3_aa: CASSAGQGFYEQYF
cdr3_nt: TGTGCCAGCAGCGCCGGACAGGGTTTCTACGAGCAGTACTTC
clone_size: few
v_call: TRBV7-6
d_call: TRBD1
j_call: TRBJ2-7

cdr3_aa: CASSEARRGAGTGELFF
cdr3_nt: TGTGCCAGCAGTGAAGCGCGCAGGGGTGCAGGCACCGGGGAGCTGTTTTTT
clone_size: -
v_call: TRBV2
d_call: -
j_call: TRBJ2-2

cdr3_aa: CASSSRPPAVF
cdr3_nt: TGTGCCAGCAGCTCCCGGCCGCCGGCGGTCTTC
clone_size: -
v_call: TRBV11-3
d_call: -
j_call: TRBJ2-7

cdr3_aa: CASSLTDTGGSGNTIYF
cdr3_nt: TGTGCCAGCAGCTTAACCGATACAGGGGGGTCGGGAAACACCATATATTTT
clone_size: -
v_call: TRBV7-6
d_call: TRBD1
j_call: TRBJ1-3

cdr3_aa: CASSLSLRRPLREDEQFF
cdr3_nt: TGTGCCAGCAGTTTATCCCTCAGGCGTCCACTGCGGGAGGATGAGCAGTTCTTC
clone_size: -
v_call: TRBV27
d_call: TRBD2
j_call: TRBJ2-1

cdr3_aa: CASSLGQSYGYTF
cdr3_nt: TGCGCCAGCAGCTTAGGACAGTCCTATGGCTACACCTTC
clone_size: -
v_call: TRBV5-1
d_call: -
j_call: TRBJ1-2

cdr3_aa: CASSDGVSYEQYF
cdr3_nt: TGCGCCAGCAGCGACGGAGTTTCCTACGAGCAGTACTTC
clone_size: -
v_call: TRBV5-1
d_call: -
j_call: TRBJ2-7

cdr3_aa: CASSLGGGYSTDTQYF
cdr3_nt: TGCGCCAGCAGCTTGGGCGGCGGATATAGCACAGATACGCAGTATTTT
clone_size: -
v_call: TRBV5-1
d_call: -
j_call: TRBJ2-3

cdr3_aa: CASSPGVAGYTF
cdr3_nt: TGTGCCAGCAGCCCAGGGGTTGCTGGCTACACCTTC
clone_size: -
v_call: TRBV6-6
d_call: -
j_call: TRBJ1-2

cdr3_aa: CASSYRTGSEQYF
cdr3_nt: TGTGCCAGCAGTTACCGGACAGGGTCCGAGCAGTACTTC
clone_size: once
v_call: TRBV6-6
d_call: TRBD1
j_call: TRBJ2-7

cdr3_aa: CASSLSRQKQYF
cdr3_nt: TGTGCCAGCAGTTTATCAAGACAGAAGCAGTACTTC
clone_size: -
v_call: TRBV28
d_call: -
j_call: TRBJ2-7

cdr3_aa: CASSLGAGSYGYTF
cdr3_nt: TGTGCCAGCAGTTTGGGCGCAGGGTCCTATGGCTACACCTTC
clone_size: -
v_call: TRBV27
d_call: -
j_call: TRBJ1-2

cdr3_aa: CASSLWTSGNNEQFF
cdr3_nt: TGCGCCAGCAGCTTGTGGACTAGCGGTAACAATGAGCAGTTCTTC
clone_size: -
v_call: TRBV5-1
d_call: TRBD2
j_call: TRBJ2-1

cdr3_aa: CASSSPPYANTGELFF
cdr3_nt: TGTGCCAGCAGCTCCCCCCCCTACGCTAACACCGGGGAGCTGTTTTTT
clone_size: -
v_call: TRBV11-2
d_call: -
j_call: TRBJ2-2

cdr3_aa: CASRQGPGELFF
cdr3_nt: TGTGCCAGCAGACAGGGTCCCGGGGAGCTGTTTTTT
clone_size: -
v_call: TRBV2
d_call: -
j_call: TRBJ2-2

cdr3_aa: CAWGTSDLNEQFF
cdr3_nt: TGTGCCTGGGGGACTAGTGATCTCAATGAGCAGTTCTTC
clone_size: -
v_call: TRBV30
d_call: TRBD2
j_call: TRBJ2-1

cdr3_aa: CASSPTRQLGTSNEKLFF
cdr3_nt: TGTGCCAGCAGTCCTACTAGGCAGTTAGGTACTTCTAATGAAAAACTGTTTTTT
clone_size: -
v_call: TRBV2
d_call: -
j_call: TRBJ1-4

cdr3_aa: CASSEALLGGGKTQYF
cdr3_nt: TGTGCCAGCAGTGAAGCGCTTCTGGGAGGGGGGAAGACCCAGTACTTC
clone_size: -
v_call: TRBV6-1
d_call: -
j_call: TRBJ2-5

cdr3_aa: CAWVHSGSSYEQYF
cdr3_nt: TGTGCCTGGGTCCATAGCGGGAGCTCCTACGAGCAGTACTTC
clone_size: -
v_call: TRBV30
d_call: TRBD2
j_call: TRBJ2-7

cdr3_aa: CASSPSGSDKYNEQFF
cdr3_nt: TGTGCCAGCAGCCCTAGCGGGAGTGATAAGTACAATGAGCAGTTCTTC
clone_size: -
v_call: TRBV5-6
d_call: TRBD2
j_call: TRBJ2-1

cdr3_aa: CASSVKAGSYSGANVLTF
cdr3_nt: TGTGCCAGCAGCGTAAAGGCGGGTAGCTACTCTGGGGCCAACGTCCTGACTTTC
clone_size: -
v_call: TRBV9
d_call: -
j_call: TRBJ2-6

cdr3_aa: CASSPRPSGLSSYEQYF
cdr3_nt: TGTGCCAGCAGCCCCCGTCCTAGCGGGCTGAGCTCCTACGAGCAGTACTTC
clone_size: -
v_call: TRBV7-9
d_call: TRBD2
j_call: TRBJ2-7

cdr3_aa: CASSPGQGREKLFF
cdr3_nt: TGTGCCAGCAGCCCCGGACAGGGCCGGGAAAAACTGTTTTTT
clone_size: -
v_call: TRBV7-9
d_call: TRBD1
j_call: TRBJ1-4

cdr3_aa: CASSLEPGAIEQYF
cdr3_nt: TGTGCCAGCAGCTTAGAACCAGGGGCGATCGAGCAGTACTTC
clone_size: -
v_call: TRBV7-2
d_call: -
j_call: TRBJ2-7

cdr3_aa: CASSLNGPGTDTQYF
cdr3_nt: TGCGCCAGCAGCTTGAACGGTCCCGGTACGGATACGCAGTATTTT
clone_size: -
v_call: TRBV5-1
d_call: -
j_call: TRBJ2-3

cdr3_aa: CAMQSRGGTEAFF
cdr3_nt: TGTGCCATGCAGTCTAGGGGGGGCACTGAAGCTTTCTTT
clone_size: -
v_call: TRBV6-1
d_call: -
j_call: TRBJ1-1

cdr3_aa: CASSFTGGGQPQHF
cdr3_nt: TGTGCCAGCAGTTTTACAGGGGGCGGGCAGCCCCAGCATTTT
clone_size: -
v_call: TRBV7-9
d_call: TRBD1
j_call: TRBJ1-5

cdr3_aa: CASSLYSLNEKLFF
cdr3_nt: TGTGCCAGCAGTTTATACAGCCTTAATGAAAAACTGTTTTTT
clone_size: few
v_call: TRBV28
d_call: -
j_call: TRBJ1-4

cdr3_aa: CASSPSRGGYGYTF
cdr3_nt: TGTGCCAGCAGCCCCTCCCGGGGGGGCTATGGCTACACCTTC
clone_size: -
v_call: TRBV7-8
d_call: -
j_call: TRBJ1-2

cdr3_aa: CASSLLGGNTEAFF
cdr3_nt: TGTGCCAGCAGTCTCTTAGGGGGGAACACTGAAGCTTTCTTT
clone_size: -
v_call: TRBV6-6
d_call: -
j_call: TRBJ1-1

cdr3_aa: CASSSPGVGRNTEAFF
cdr3_nt: TGTGCCAGCAGCAGCCCAGGGGTTGGGAGGAACACTGAAGCTTTCTTT
clone_size: -
v_call: TRBV11-2
d_call: -
j_call: TRBJ1-1

cdr3_aa: CASSEDRQGYGYTF
cdr3_nt: TGCGCCAGCAGTGAGGATCGACAGGGGTATGGCTACACCTTC
clone_size: -
v_call: TRBV10-1
d_call: TRBD1
j_call: TRBJ1-2

cdr3_aa: CASSLSPGGETQYF
cdr3_nt: TGTGCCAGCAGCTTATCCCCAGGTGGAGAGACCCAGTACTTC
clone_size: -
v_call: TRBV7-9
d_call: -
j_call: TRBJ2-5

cdr3_aa: CASSPRQVNTEAFF
cdr3_nt: TGTGCCAGCAGCCCCCGACAGGTGAACACTGAAGCTTTCTTT
clone_size: few
v_call: TRBV7-9
d_call: -
j_call: TRBJ1-1

cdr3_aa: CAISELREGNTDTQYF
cdr3_nt: TGTGCCATCAGTGAGTTACGGGAGGGTAACACAGATACGCAGTATTTT
clone_size: -
v_call: TRBV10-3
d_call: TRBD2
j_call: TRBJ2-3

cdr3_aa: CASSPRTGEYGYTF
cdr3_nt: TGTGCCAGCAGTCCACGGACAGGGGAATATGGCTACACCTTC
clone_size: -
v_call: TRBV21-1
d_call: -
j_call: TRBJ1-2

cdr3_aa: CASSFRLAGGFRAGELFF
cdr3_nt: TGTGCCAGCAGTTTTCGCCTAGCGGGAGGTTTTAGAGCCGGGGAGCTGTTTTTT
clone_size: -
v_call: TRBV27
d_call: TRBD2
j_call: TRBJ2-2

cdr3_aa: CASRRGSSYEQYF
cdr3_nt: TGTGCCAGCAGGCGAGGCAGTTCCTACGAGCAGTACTTC
clone_size: -
v_call: TRBV6-6
d_call: -
j_call: TRBJ2-7

cdr3_aa: CASSARLAANTGELFF
cdr3_nt: TGTGCCAGCAGCGCGAGACTAGCGGCTAACACCGGGGAGCTGTTTTTT
clone_size: -
v_call: TRBV5-5
d_call: TRBD2
j_call: TRBJ2-2

cdr3_aa: CASSPAALQETQYF
cdr3_nt: TGTGCCAGCAGCCCAGCGGCACTTCAAGAGACCCAGTACTTC
clone_size: -
v_call: TRBV7-9
d_call: -
j_call: TRBJ2-5

cdr3_aa: CASRGVPTRGEQYF
cdr3_nt: TGTGCCAGCAGAGGTGTCCCAACCAGGGGCGAGCAGTACTTC
clone_size: few
v_call: TRBV2
d_call: -
j_call: TRBJ2-7

cdr3_aa: CASSPKLPGFPRNIQYF
cdr3_nt: TGTGCCAGCAGCCCAAAACTACCGGGGTTTCCCAGAAACATTCAGTACTTC
clone_size: -
v_call: TRBV7-8
d_call: -
j_call: TRBJ2-4

cdr3_aa: CASSLTGRGGWETQYF
cdr3_nt: TGTGCCAGCAGCTTGACTGGGCGGGGGGGCTGGGAGACCCAGTACTTC
clone_size: -
v_call: TRBV5-6
d_call: TRBD2
j_call: TRBJ2-5

cdr3_aa: CASSYSRTRLLYEQYF
cdr3_nt: TGTGCCAGCAGTTACTCGAGGACTCGACTCCTATACGAGCAGTACTTC
clone_size: few
v_call: TRBV6-5
d_call: -
j_call: TRBJ2-7

cdr3_aa: CASSLVPPGVNTEAFF
cdr3_nt: TGTGCCAGCAGCTTGGTCCCTCCTGGAGTGAACACTGAAGCTTTCTTT
clone_size: -
v_call: TRBV5-4
d_call: -
j_call: TRBJ1-1

cdr3_aa: CASSARDRGLNSYEQYF
cdr3_nt: TGTGCCAGCAGTGCGCGGGACAGGGGGCTGAACTCCTACGAGCAGTACTTC
clone_size: -
v_call: TRBV2
d_call: TRBD1
j_call: TRBJ2-7

cdr3_aa: CASSLGQDPYSNQPQHF
cdr3_nt: TGTGCCAGCAGCTTAGGACAGGACCCTTATAGCAATCAGCCCCAGCATTTT
clone_size: -
v_call: TRBV7-9
d_call: -
j_call: TRBJ1-5

cdr3_aa: CASSEGAVDTGELFF
cdr3_nt: TGTGCCAGCAGCGAAGGGGCAGTGGACACCGGGGAGCTGTTTTTT
clone_size: once
v_call: TRBV28
d_call: -
j_call: TRBJ2-2

cdr3_aa: CASNGQPAVNEQFF
cdr3_nt: TGTGCCAGCAACGGACAGCCTGCAGTTAATGAGCAGTTCTTC
clone_size: -
v_call: TRBV28
d_call: -
j_call: TRBJ2-1

cdr3_aa: CARSQLQIAEAFF
cdr3_nt: TGTGCCAGGTCCCAGCTACAGATAGCTGAAGCTTTCTTT
clone_size: -
v_call: TRBV19
d_call: -
j_call: TRBJ1-1

cdr3_aa: CASSDRDRRADTQYF
cdr3_nt: TGTGCCAGCAGCGACCGGGACAGACGGGCAGATACGCAGTATTTT
clone_size: -
v_call: TRBV21-1
d_call: -
j_call: TRBJ2-3

cdr3_aa: CSSSLEGFDYGYTF
cdr3_nt: TGTTCCAGCAGCTTAGAGGGGTTCGACTATGGCTACACCTTC
clone_size: -
v_call: TRBV7-9
d_call: -
j_call: TRBJ1-2